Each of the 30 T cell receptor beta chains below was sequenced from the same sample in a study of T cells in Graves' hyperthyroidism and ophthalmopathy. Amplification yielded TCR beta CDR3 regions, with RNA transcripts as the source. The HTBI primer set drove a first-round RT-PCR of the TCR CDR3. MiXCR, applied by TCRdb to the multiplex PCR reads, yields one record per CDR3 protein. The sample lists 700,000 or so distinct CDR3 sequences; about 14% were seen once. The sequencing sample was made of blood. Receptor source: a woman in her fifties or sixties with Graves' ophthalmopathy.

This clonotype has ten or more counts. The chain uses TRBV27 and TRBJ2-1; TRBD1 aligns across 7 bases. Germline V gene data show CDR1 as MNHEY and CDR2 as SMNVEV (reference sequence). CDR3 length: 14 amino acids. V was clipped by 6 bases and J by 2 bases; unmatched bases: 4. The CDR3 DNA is TGTGCCAGCAGAACAGGGGCCCCCTACAATGAGCAGTTCTTC. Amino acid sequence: CASRTGAPYNEQFF.

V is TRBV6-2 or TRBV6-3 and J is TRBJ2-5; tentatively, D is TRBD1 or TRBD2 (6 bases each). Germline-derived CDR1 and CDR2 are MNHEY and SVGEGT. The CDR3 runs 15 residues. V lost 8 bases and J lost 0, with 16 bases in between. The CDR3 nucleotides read TGTGCCAGCGGCACCAGAGGGGGGTACCAAGAGACCCAGTACTTC. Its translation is CASGTRGGYQETQYF.

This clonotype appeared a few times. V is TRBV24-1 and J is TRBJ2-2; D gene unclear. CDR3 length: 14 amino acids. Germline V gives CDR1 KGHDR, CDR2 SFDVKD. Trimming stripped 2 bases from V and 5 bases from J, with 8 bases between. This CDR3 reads CATSDSDLTGELFF. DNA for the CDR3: TGTGCCACCAGTGATTCAGACCTAACCGGGGAGCTGTTTTTT.

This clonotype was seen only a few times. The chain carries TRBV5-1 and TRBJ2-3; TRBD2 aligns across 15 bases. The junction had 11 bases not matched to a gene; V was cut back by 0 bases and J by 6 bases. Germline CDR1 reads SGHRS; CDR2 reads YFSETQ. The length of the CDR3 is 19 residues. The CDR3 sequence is CASSLARPGLAGGSDTQYF. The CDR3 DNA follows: TGCGCCAGCAGCTTGGCCCGTCCGGGACTAGCGGGAGGTAGTGATACGCAGTATTTT.

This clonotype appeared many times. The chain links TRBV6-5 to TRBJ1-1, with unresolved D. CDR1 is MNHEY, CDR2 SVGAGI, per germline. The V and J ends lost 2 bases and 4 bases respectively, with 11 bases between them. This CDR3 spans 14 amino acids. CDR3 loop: CASSYGVSTTEAFF. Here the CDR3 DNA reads TGTGCCAGCAGTTACGGGGTTTCGACCACTGAAGCTTTCTTT.

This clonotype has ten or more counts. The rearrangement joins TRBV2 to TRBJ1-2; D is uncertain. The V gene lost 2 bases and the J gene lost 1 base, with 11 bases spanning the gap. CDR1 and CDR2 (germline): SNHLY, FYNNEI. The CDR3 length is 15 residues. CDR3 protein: CASSEFVPLNYGYTF. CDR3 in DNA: TGTGCCAGCAGTGAATTTGTGCCCCTTAACTATGGCTACACCTTC. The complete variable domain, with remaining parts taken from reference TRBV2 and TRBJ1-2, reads EPEVTQTPSHQVTQMGQEVILRCVPISNHLYFYWYRQILGQKVEFLVSFYNNEISEKSEIFDDQFSVERPDGSNFTLKIRSTKLEDSAMYFCASSEFVPLNYGYTFGSGTRLTVV.

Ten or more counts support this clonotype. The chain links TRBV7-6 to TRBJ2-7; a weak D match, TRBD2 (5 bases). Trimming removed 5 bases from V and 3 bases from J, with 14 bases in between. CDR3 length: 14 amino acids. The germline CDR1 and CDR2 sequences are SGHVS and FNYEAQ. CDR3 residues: CASSPTTTNYEQYF. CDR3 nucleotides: TGTGCCAGCAGCCCCACGACTACCAACTACGAGCAGTACTTC.

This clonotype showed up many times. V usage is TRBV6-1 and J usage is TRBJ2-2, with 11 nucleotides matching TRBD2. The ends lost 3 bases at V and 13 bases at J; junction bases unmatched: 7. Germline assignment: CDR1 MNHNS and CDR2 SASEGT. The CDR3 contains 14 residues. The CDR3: CASSERLAGPALFF. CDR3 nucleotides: TGTGCCAGCAGTGAGAGACTAGCGGGGCCCGCGCTGTTTTTT.

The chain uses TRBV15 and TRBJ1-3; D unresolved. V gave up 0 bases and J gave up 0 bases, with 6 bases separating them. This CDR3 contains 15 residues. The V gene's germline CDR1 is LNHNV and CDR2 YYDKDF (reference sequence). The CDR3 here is CATSRDPISGNTIYF. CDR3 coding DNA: TGTGCCACCAGCAGAGACCCCATCTCTGGAAACACCATATATTTT.

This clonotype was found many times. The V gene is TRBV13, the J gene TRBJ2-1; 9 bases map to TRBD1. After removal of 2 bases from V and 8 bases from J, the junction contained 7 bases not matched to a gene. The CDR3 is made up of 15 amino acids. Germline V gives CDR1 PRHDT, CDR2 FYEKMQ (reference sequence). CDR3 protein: CASSLRGQGTDEQFF. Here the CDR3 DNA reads TGTGCCAGCAGCTTAAGGGGACAGGGTACTGATGAGCAGTTCTTC.

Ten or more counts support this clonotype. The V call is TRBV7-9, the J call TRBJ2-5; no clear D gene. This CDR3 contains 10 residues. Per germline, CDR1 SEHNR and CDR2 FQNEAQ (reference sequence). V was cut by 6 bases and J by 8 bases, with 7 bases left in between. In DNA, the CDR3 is TGTGCCAGCAGTGTGACTACCCAGTACTTC. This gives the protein CASSVTTQYF.

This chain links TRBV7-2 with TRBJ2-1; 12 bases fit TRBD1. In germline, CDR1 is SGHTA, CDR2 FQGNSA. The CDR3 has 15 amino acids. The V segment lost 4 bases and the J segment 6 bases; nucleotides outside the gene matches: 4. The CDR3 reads CASSSAGQGANEQFF. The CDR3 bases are TGTGCCAGCAGCTCAGCGGGACAGGGGGCCAATGAGCAGTTCTTC.

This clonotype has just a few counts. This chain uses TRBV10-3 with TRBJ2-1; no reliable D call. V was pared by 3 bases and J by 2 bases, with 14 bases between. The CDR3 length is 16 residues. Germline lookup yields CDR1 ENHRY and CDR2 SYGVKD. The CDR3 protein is CAISDPAEGAYNEQFF. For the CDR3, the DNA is TGTGCCATCAGTGACCCGGCGGAAGGTGCCTACAATGAGCAGTTCTTC.

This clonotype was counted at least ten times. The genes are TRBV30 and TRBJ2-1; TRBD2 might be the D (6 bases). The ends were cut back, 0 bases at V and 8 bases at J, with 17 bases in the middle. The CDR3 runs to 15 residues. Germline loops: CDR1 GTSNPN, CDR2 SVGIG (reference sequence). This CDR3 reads CAWSVGGGYVDEQFF. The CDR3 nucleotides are TGTGCCTGGAGTGTTGGGGGAGGATACGTTGATGAGCAGTTCTTC.

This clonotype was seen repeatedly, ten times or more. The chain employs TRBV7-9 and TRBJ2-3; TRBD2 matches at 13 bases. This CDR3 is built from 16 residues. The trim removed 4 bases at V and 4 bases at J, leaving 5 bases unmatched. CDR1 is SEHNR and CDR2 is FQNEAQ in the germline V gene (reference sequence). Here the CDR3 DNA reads TGTGCCAGCAGCTCGGGACTAGCGGGACGCGCAGATACGCAGTATTTT. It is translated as CASSSGLAGRADTQYF.

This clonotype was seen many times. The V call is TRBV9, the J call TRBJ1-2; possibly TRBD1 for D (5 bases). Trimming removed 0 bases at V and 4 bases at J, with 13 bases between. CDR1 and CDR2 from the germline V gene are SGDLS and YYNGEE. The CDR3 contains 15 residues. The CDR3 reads CASSVGKQAIYGYTF. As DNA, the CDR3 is TGTGCCAGCAGCGTAGGAAAACAGGCAATCTATGGCTACACCTTC.

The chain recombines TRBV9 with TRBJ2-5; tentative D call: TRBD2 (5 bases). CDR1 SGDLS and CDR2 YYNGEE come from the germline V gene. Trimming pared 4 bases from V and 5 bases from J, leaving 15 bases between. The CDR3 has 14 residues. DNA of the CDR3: TGTGCCAGCAGCACAGCGGACGGGCCCGAGACCCAGTACTTC. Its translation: CASSTADGPETQYF.

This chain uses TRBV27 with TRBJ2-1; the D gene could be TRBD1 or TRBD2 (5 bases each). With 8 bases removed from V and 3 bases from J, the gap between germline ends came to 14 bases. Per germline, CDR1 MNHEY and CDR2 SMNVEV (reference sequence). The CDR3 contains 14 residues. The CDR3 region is CASSPGRVYNEQFF. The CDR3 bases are TGTGCCAGCTCGCCGGGACGGGTCTACAATGAGCAGTTCTTC.

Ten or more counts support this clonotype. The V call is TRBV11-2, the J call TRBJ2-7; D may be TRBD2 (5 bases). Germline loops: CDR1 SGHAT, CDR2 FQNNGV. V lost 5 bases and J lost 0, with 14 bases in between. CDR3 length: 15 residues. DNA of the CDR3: TGTGCCAGCAGCCCGGCGGGCCGTAGCTCCTACGAGCAGTACTTC. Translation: CASSPAGRSSYEQYF.

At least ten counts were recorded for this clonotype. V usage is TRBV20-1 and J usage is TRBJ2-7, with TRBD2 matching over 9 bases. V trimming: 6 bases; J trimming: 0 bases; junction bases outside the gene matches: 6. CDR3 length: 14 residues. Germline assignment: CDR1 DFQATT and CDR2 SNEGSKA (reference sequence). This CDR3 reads CSAELAGSSYEQYF. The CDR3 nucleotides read TGCAGTGCCGAACTAGCGGGTAGCTCCTACGAGCAGTACTTC.

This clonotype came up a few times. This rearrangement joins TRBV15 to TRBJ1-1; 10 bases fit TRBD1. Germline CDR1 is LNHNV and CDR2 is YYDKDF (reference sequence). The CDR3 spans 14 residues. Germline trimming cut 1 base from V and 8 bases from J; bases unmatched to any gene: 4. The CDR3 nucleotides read TGTGCCACCAGCAGAGCCGGGACAGGGGTCGAAGCTTTCTTT. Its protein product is CATSRAGTGVEAFF.

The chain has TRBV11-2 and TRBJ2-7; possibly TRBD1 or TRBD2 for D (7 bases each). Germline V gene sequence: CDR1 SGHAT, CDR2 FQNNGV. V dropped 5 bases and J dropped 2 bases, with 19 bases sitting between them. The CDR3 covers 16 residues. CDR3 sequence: CASSAGGGGRAYEQYF. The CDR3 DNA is TGTGCCAGCAGCGCAGGGGGGGGGGGTCGAGCCTACGAGCAGTACTTC. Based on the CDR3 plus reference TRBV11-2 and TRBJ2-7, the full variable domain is EAGVAQSPRYKIIEKRQSVAFWCNPISGHATLYWYQQILGQGPKLLIQFQNNGVVDDSQLPKDRFSAERLKGVDSTLKIQPAKLEDSAVYLCASSAGGGGRAYEQYFGPGTRLTVT.

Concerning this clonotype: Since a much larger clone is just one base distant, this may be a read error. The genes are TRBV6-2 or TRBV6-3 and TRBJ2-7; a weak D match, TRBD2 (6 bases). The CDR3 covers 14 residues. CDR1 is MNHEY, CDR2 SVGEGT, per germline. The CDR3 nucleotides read TGTGCCAGATTCCTGGGGCGGGAAGAGTACGAGCAGCACTTC. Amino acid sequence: CARFLGREEYEQHF.

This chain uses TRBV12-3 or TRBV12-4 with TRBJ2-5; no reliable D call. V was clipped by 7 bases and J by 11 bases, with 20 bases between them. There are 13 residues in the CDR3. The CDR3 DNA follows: TGTGCCAGCACCGAGGACGCGGCGGTAGGACAGTACTTC. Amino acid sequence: CASTEDAAVGQYF.

CDR3 DNA: TGTGCCAGTAGCGGGACTAGCGGGAATTATGAGCAGTTCTTC. Amino acids: CASSGTSGNYEQFF. J is TRBJ2-1 and V is TRBV19; 13 bases are shared with TRBD2. The CDR3 is 14 residues long. The J segment lost 8 bases and the V segment lost 6 bases, leaving 4 bases of the junction unmatched. CDR1 LNHDA and CDR2 SQIVND come from the germline V gene (reference sequence). The whole variable domain, remainder taken from reference TRBV19 and TRBJ2-1, is DGGITQSPKYLFRKEGQNVTLSCEQNLNHDAMYWYRQDPGQGLRLIYYSQIVNDFQKGDIAEGYSVSREKKESFPLTVTSAQKNPTAFYLCASSGTSGNYEQFFGPGTRLTVL.

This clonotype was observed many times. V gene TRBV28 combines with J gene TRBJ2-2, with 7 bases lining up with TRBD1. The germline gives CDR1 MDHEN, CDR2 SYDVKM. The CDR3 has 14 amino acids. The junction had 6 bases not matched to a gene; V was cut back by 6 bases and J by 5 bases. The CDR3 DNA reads TGTGCCAGCAGGAAGGGCAGGGGGACCGGGGAGCTGTTTTTT. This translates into CASRKGRGTGELFF.

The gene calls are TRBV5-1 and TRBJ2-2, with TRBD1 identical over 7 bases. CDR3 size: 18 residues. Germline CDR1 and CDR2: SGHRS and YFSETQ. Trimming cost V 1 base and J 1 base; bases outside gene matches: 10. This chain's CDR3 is CASSLSSQGVRNTGELFF. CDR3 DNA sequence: TGCGCCAGCAGCTTGAGTTCCCAGGGGGTTAGGAACACCGGGGAGCTGTTTTTT.

For the CDR3, the DNA is TGTGCCAGCAGCTATGTTGGGACTAGCGGGCCATGGACCCAGTACTTC. Translated: CASSYVGTSGPWTQYF. The chain has TRBV7-2 and TRBJ2-5; 12 bases agree with TRBD2. The CDR3 contains 16 residues. Germline CDR1 and CDR2: SGHTA and FQGNSA. With V trimmed by 4 bases and J by 7 bases, 10 bases remained unmatched.

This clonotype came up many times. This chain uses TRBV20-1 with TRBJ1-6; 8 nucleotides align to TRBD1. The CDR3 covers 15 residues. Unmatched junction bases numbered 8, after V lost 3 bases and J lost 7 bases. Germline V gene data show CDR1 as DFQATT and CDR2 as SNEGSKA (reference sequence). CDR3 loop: CSASETGVLNSPLHF. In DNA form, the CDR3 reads TGCAGTGCTAGTGAGACAGGGGTTCTGAATTCACCCCTCCACTTT.

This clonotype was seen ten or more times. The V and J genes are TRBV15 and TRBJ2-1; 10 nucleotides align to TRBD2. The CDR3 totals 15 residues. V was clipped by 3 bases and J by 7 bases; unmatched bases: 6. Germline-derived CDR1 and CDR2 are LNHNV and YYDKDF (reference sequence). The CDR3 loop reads CATSRLAGAGNEQFF. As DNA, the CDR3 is TGTGCCACCAGCAGGCTAGCGGGAGCGGGGAATGAGCAGTTCTTC. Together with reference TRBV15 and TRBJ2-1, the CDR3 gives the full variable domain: DAMVIQNPRYQVTQFGKPVTLSCSQTLNHNVMYWYQQKSSQAPKLLFHYYDKDFNNEADTPDNFQSRRPNTSFCFLDIRSPGLGDTAMYLCATSRLAGAGNEQFFGPGTRLTVL.